The 20 T cell receptor beta chains below come from one sample, sequenced in a study of cytomegalovirus exposure and HLA in healthy donors. Libraries were prepared by immunoSEQ multiplex PCR; TCRdb keeps only in-frame clonotypes and omits some of them. Among around 150,000 clones listed, roughly 89% were seen once. The sequenced sample was PBMCs. Receptor source: a man between 18 and 35 years old in good health and CMV-seropositive.

The V gene is TRBV5-1, the J gene TRBJ2-2, with unresolved D. V lost 0 bases and J 4 bases, leaving 4 bases between the germline ends. The CDR3 length is 13 residues. Germline CDR1 SGHRS, CDR2 YFSETQ. The CDR3 DNA reads TGCGCCAGCAGCTTGGGGAGCACCGGGGAGCTGTTTTTT. As protein: CASSLGSTGELFF.

This clone was found a few times. V gene TRBV2 combines with J gene TRBJ2-1; D gene unclear. The germline V and J ends were trimmed by 0 bases and 12 bases, with 18 bases remaining between them. This CDR3 is built from 15 residues. The V gene's germline CDR1 is SNHLY and CDR2 FYNNEI. CDR3 DNA: TGTGCCAGCAGTGAAGCGCTTCCCATACCTAGTGTGCAGTTCTTC. This translates into CASSEALPIPSVQFF.

V and J are TRBV7-9 and TRBJ2-1; 7 positions agree with TRBD2. J lost 10 bases, V lost 2 bases, and 8 bases had no gene match. Germline-derived CDR1 and CDR2 are SEHNR and FQNEAQ (reference sequence). This CDR3 is 14 amino acids long. The CDR3 region is CASSLSAGVQEQFF. The DNA for the CDR3 is TGTGCCAGCAGCTTATCGGCGGGAGTGCAGGAGCAGTTCTTC.

The CDR3 DNA is TGCGCCAGCAGCTTGGCCGGAGCGAAGGCCTACGAGCAGTACTTC. Amino acid sequence: CASSLAGAKAYEQYF. The V gene is TRBV5-1, the J gene TRBJ2-7, with no clear D. V dropped 0 bases and J dropped 2 bases, with 12 bases sitting between them. Germline CDR1 reads SGHRS; CDR2 reads YFSETQ. The CDR3 has 15 residues.

The gene calls are TRBV19 and TRBJ1-2, with 10 bases that match TRBD1. This CDR3 region has 14 residues. From germline, CDR1 is LNHDA and CDR2 SQIVND (reference sequence). Trimming took 6 bases from V and 4 from J; bases not matched to a gene: 5. The CDR3 DNA reads TGTGCCAGTAGGATGGGACAGGGGTTCTATGGCTACACCTTC. This codes for CASRMGQGFYGYTF.

V gene TRBV10-3 combines with J gene TRBJ1-2; tentative D call: TRBD1 (6 bases). Germline V gene sequence: CDR1 ENHRY, CDR2 SYGVKD. Trimming left V 2 bases short and J 6 bases short, with 13 bases between. This CDR3 has 14 amino acids. The CDR3 DNA reads as TGTGCCATCAGTGAGAATGGCAGGGGCGATGGCTACACCTTC. This encodes CAISENGRGDGYTF.

As regards this clone: Relative to the germline gene, one junction end is altered; a read error may explain this. The V call is TRBV6-1, the J call TRBJ2-7, with D tentatively TRBD2 (6 bases). This CDR3 spans 11 amino acids. CDR1 is MNHNS and CDR2 is SASEGT in the germline V gene. CDR3 sequence: CASTLGTRANF. CDR3 bases: TGTGCCAGCACCCTCGGGACTCGTGCGAACTTC.

The chain carries TRBV28 and TRBJ1-1; no reliable D call. Trimming pared 7 bases from V and 7 bases from J, leaving 13 bases between. Germline loops: CDR1 MDHEN, CDR2 SYDVKM. The CDR3 extends over 12 amino acids. The CDR3 sequence: CASTQSGVEAFF. The CDR3 DNA reads as TGTGCCAGCACCCAAAGTGGAGTTGAAGCTTTCTTT.

This chain uses TRBV19 with TRBJ2-7; 8 bases agree with TRBD2. This CDR3 has 15 amino acids. After removal of 3 bases from V and 4 bases from J, the junction contained 8 bases not matched to a gene. The V gene's germline CDR1 is LNHDA and CDR2 SQIVND (reference sequence). The CDR3 coding sequence is TGTGCCAGTAGTATGAAAGCGGGAGATATGTACGAGCAGTACTTC. Protein sequence: CASSMKAGDMYEQYF. Filled out from reference TRBV19 and TRBJ2-7, the complete variable domain reads DGGITQSPKYLFRKEGQNVTLSCEQNLNHDAMYWYRQDPGQGLRLIYYSQIVNDFQKGDIAEGYSVSREKKESFPLTVTSAQKNPTAFYLCASSMKAGDMYEQYFGPGTRLTVT.

The chain carries TRBV30 and TRBJ1-1; 7 nucleotides match TRBD1. In germline, CDR1 is GTSNPN, CDR2 SVGIG (reference sequence). CDR3 size: 13 residues. In DNA, the CDR3 is TGTGCGGGAACAGGGGCAACTGACACTGAAGCTTTCTTT. Translating gives CAGTGATDTEAFF.

The gene calls are TRBV6-5 and TRBJ1-1; D gene uncertain. CDR1 is MNHEY and CDR2 is SVGAGI in the germline V gene. This CDR3 comprises 15 residues. With 2 bases removed from V and 8 bases from J, the gap between germline ends came to 18 bases. The DNA of the CDR3 is TGTGCCAGCAGTTACCGTCCCGGCATGAGCAGGGAAGCTTTCTTT. Translation: CASSYRPGMSREAFF.

The chain has TRBV28 and TRBJ1-2; maybe TRBD1 (6 bases). CDR3 length equals 13 residues. From germline, CDR1 is MDHEN and CDR2 SYDVKM. Trimming removed 2 bases at V and 4 bases at J, with 8 bases between. CDR3 nucleotides: TGTGCCAGCAGTTTAGTGACAGGCTATGGCTACACCTTC. It encodes CASSLVTGYGYTF.

This chain connects TRBV7-9 to TRBJ2-5, with 9 bases aligning to TRBD2. CDR1 SEHNR and CDR2 FQNEAQ come from the germline V gene (reference sequence). V dropped 5 bases and J dropped 3; count of bases not matched to a gene: 10. The CDR3 consists of 16 residues. As DNA, the CDR3 is TGTGCCAGCAGCCTCACCCCTAGCGGGGCCAAAGAGACCCAGTACTTC. As protein: CASSLTPSGAKETQYF.

This clone occurred once. V and J are TRBV13 and TRBJ2-3; D is possibly TRBD1 (6 bases). Germline V lookup: CDR1 PRHDT, CDR2 FYEKMQ (reference sequence). V lost 0 bases, J lost 4 bases, and 8 bases lay in between. There are 14 residues in the CDR3. The CDR3 is CASSLGPGADTQYF. CDR3 sequence (DNA): TGTGCCAGCAGCTTAGGCCCAGGGGCAGATACGCAGTATTTT. Full variable domain (outside the CDR3, taken from reference TRBV13 and TRBJ2-3): AAGVIQSPRHLIKEKRETATLKCYPIPRHDTVYWYQQGPGQDPQFLISFYEKMQSDKGSIPDRFSAQQFSDYHSELNMSSLELGDSALYFCASSLGPGADTQYFGPGTRLTVL.

V is TRBV27 and J is TRBJ2-7, with 7 bases that match TRBD2. Trimming cost V 3 bases and J 0 bases; bases outside gene matches: 5. The CDR3 has 15 amino acids. CDR1 is MNHEY and CDR2 is SMNVEV in the germline V gene (reference sequence). CDR3 DNA: TGTGCCAGCAGTTTTTCAGCGGGATCCTCCTACGAGCAGTACTTC. Residues: CASSFSAGSSYEQYF.

Remarks on this clone: This specimen includes other DNA sequences encoding the same CDR3. The V gene is TRBV5-1, the J gene TRBJ2-7; 11 bases are shared with TRBD2. With V trimmed by 4 bases and J by 2 bases, 5 bases remained unmatched. The CDR3 spans 15 residues. CDR1 is SGHRS, CDR2 YFSETQ, per germline. The CDR3 bases are TGCGCCAGCAGCGCCGGGACTAGCGGAACCTACGAGCAGTACTTC. Amino acids: CASSAGTSGTYEQYF.

This chain joins TRBV10-3 and TRBJ2-2; TRBD2 agrees at 8 bases. V lost 10 bases, J lost 0 bases, and 4 bases stayed unmatched. This CDR3 has 14 amino acids. In germline, CDR1 is ENHRY, CDR2 SYGVKD. The CDR3 DNA reads TGTGCCAGCGGCGGGAGGTCGAACACCGGGGAGCTGTTTTTT. This translates into CASGGRSNTGELFF.

The V gene is TRBV4-1, the J gene TRBJ2-1; D is possibly TRBD2 (5 bases). Deletions cut 4 bases from V and 7 bases from J, with 26 bases between. CDR1 and CDR2 (germline): MGHRA, YSYEKL. CDR3 length: 18 amino acids. The CDR3 here is CASSLILLRAYGGNEQFF. In DNA form, the CDR3 reads TGCGCCAGCAGCCTAATACTTTTGAGGGCATACGGTGGAAATGAGCAGTTCTTC.

This clone has a handful of counts. The CDR3, as DNA: TGTGCCAGTAGGCGCTGGGACTCCAGCTCCTACAATGAGCAGTTCTTC. Residues: CASRRWDSSSYNEQFF. The V and J genes are TRBV19 and TRBJ2-1; possible D gene TRBD2, 6 bases. V gave up 6 bases and J gave up 0 bases, with 15 bases separating them. Germline V gives CDR1 LNHDA, CDR2 SQIVND (reference sequence). The CDR3 spans 16 residues.

This clone was seen only once. The rearrangement joins TRBV7-9 to TRBJ2-6; D possibly corresponds to TRBD1 (6 bases). This CDR3 is built from 19 residues. CDR1 and CDR2 (germline): SEHNR, FQNEAQ (reference sequence). The V end lost 6 bases, the J end lost 0 bases, and 21 bases lay between the germline ends. The CDR3 DNA sequence: TGTGCCAGCAGAACCCATACCGGGACAAACCGCTCTGGGGCCAACGTCCTGACTTTC. Protein product: CASRTHTGTNRSGANVLTF.